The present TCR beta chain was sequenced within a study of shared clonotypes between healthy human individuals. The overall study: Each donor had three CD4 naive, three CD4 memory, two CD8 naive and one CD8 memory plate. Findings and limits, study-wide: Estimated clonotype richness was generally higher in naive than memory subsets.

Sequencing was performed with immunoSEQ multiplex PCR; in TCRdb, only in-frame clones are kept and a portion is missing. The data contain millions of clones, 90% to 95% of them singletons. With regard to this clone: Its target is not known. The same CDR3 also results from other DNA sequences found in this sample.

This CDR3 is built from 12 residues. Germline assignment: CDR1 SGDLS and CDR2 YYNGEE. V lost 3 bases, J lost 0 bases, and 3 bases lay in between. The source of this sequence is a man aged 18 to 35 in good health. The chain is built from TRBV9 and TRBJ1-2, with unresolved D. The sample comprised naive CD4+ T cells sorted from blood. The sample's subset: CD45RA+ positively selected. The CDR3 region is CASSGANYGYTF. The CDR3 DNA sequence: TGTGCCAGCAGCGGGGCTAACTATGGCTACACCTTC.